Below, 2 T cell receptor beta chains from the same sample are listed, as sequenced in a study of blood T cell repertoires in COVID-19. The data were produced by immunoSEQ multiplex PCR, yet TCRdb's version contains in-frame clones alone and is incomplete. The sample yields 97,000 or so clones, 90% seen once. The sample taken for sequencing was peripheral blood. These receptors were obtained from a man between 60 and 70 years old with acute or convalescent COVID-19.

The chain is built from TRBV18 and TRBJ1-1; 7 bases line up with TRBD1. From germline, CDR1 is KGHSH and CDR2 LQKENI. The CDR3 spans 13 residues. V trimming: 6 bases; J trimming: 8 bases; junction bases outside the gene matches: 9. The CDR3 sequence: CASSLTRGQEAFF. CDR3 bases: TGTGCCAGCTCCCTCACTCGGGGACAGGAAGCTTTCTTT.

This clone appeared once. The chain recombines TRBV4-1 with TRBJ2-3; D remains unclear. CDR3 length: 15 amino acids. Germline V gives CDR1 MGHRA, CDR2 YSYEKL. V was cut by 0 bases and J by 2 bases, with 9 bases left in between. The CDR3 reads CASSQDPTVTDTQYF. CDR3 bases: TGCGCCAGCAGCCAAGACCCGACTGTCACAGATACGCAGTATTTT.